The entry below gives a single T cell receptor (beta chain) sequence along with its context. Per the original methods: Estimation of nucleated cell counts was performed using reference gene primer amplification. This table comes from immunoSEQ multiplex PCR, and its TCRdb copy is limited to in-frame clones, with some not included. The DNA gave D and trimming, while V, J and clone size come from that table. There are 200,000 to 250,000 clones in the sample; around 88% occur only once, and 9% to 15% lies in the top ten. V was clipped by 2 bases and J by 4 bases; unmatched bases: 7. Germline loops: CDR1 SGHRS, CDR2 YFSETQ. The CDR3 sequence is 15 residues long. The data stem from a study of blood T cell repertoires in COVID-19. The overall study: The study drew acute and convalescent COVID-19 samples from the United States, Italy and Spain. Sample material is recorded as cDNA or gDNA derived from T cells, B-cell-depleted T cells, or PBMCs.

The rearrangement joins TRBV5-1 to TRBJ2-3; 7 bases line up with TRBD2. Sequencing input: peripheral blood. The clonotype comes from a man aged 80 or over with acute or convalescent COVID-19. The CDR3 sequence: CASSFGRAAADTQYF. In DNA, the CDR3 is TGCGCCAGCAGCTTTGGGAGGGCAGCCGCAGATACGCAGTATTTT.